This is a list of T cell receptor beta chains from one sample in a study of CD8+CD57+ T cells in acquired aplastic anemia. In TCRdb, the reads were re-called with MiXCR into one record per CDR3 protein. The sample includes 200,000 to 250,000 distinct CDR3 sequences, 40% to 60% of them seen just once. Sample: sorted CD4+, CD8+, or CD8+CD57+ T cells (not recorded which) from PBMCs. Receptors originate from a human donor with aplastic anemia. Both conserved end residues are part of each CDR3. D genes are given only for firm matches. Clone size is shown for a subset of rows, as once, few, many or a class of expanded clone.

clone size,V gene,J gene,D gene,CDR3 DNA,CDR3 protein
many,TRBV12-3/TRBV12-4,TRBJ2-5,NA,TGTGCCAGCAGTCGTGGATCCCCTCCAGAGACCCAGTACTTC,CASSRGSPPETQYF
NA,TRBV10-2,TRBJ2-5,NA,TGCGCCAGCAGTGAGACTTTAGGCGGTGGGCAAGAGACCCAGTACTTC,CASSETLGGGQETQYF
NA,TRBV9,TRBJ1-1,NA,TGTGCCAGCAGCGTAGCTTACACTAACACTGAAGCTTTCTTT,CASSVAYTNTEAFF
NA,TRBV25-1,TRBJ1-5,TRBD1,TGTGCCAGCAGCCGGACAGGGATCGAACAGCCCCAGCATTTT,CASSRTGIEQPQHF
NA,TRBV20-1,TRBJ1-6,TRBD1,TGCAGTGCTAGTGCCGGGACAGGGGATAATTCACCCCTCCACTTT,CSASAGTGDNSPLHF
NA,TRBV25-1,TRBJ2-7,TRBD1,TGTGCCAGCATGGGGGCAGGGGGTGCCGAGCAGTACTTC,CASMGAGGAEQYF
many,TRBV5-1,TRBJ2-7,NA,TGCGCCAGCAGCCGTGGTAAAGGGCCCTACGAGCAGTACTTC,CASSRGKGPYEQYF
many,TRBV28,TRBJ2-1,NA,TGTGCCAGCAGTTTTGTCCCTTCGTCAAGACAGGCAGGGGATGGCTTGAATGAGCAGTTCTTC,CASSFVPSSRQAGDGLNEQFF
NA,TRBV19,TRBJ1-2,NA,TGTGCCAGTAGTATAGGCCGGCTACGGGCAGCGTCCCACGGGGTGTATGGCTACACCTTC,CASSIGRLRAASHGVYGYTF
NA,TRBV2,TRBJ1-1,NA,TGTGCCAGCAGTGGGGACGGTGGAGCTGAAGCTTTCTTT,CASSGDGGAEAFF
few,TRBV9,TRBJ1-3,NA,TGTGCCAGCAGCGTAGCCCAACCCGGAAACACCATATATTTT,CASSVAQPGNTIYF
NA,TRBV9,TRBJ1-1,NA,TGTGCCAGCAGCGTAGCTGGGGCAGCTGAAGCTTTCTTT,CASSVAGAAEAFF
many,TRBV5-1,TRBJ1-2,NA,TGCGCCAGCAGCTCCAACCAGGGTGACTATGGCTACACCTTC,CASSSNQGDYGYTF
many,TRBV10-3,TRBJ2-5,NA,TGTGCCATCAGTCTAGGGGGTATCGGCCAAGAGACCCAGTACTTC,CAISLGGIGQETQYF
many,TRBV6-1,TRBJ1-2,TRBD1,TGTGCCAGCAGTGAGAGGGACAGGGATCATGGCTACACCTTC,CASSERDRDHGYTF
many,TRBV7-2,TRBJ1-5,NA,TGTGCCAGCAGCCTCGGGGGGTGGGGGTCAGCCCAGCATTTT,CASSLGGWGSAQHF
NA,TRBV29-1,TRBJ1-2,NA,TGCAGCGTTGAAGGGCAGTCGGGGGGCTACACCTTC,CSVEGQSGGYTF
many,TRBV7-9,TRBJ1-5,TRBD1,TGTGCCAGCAGCTTAGGGACAGGGGTGGATCAGCCCCAGCATTTT,CASSLGTGVDQPQHF
NA,TRBV7-8,TRBJ1-5,TRBD1,TGTGCCAGCAACTTAAGTAGGGGGCCGAATCAGCCCCAGCATTTT,CASNLSRGPNQPQHF
many,TRBV20-1,TRBJ1-3,NA,TGCAGTGCGGACCCCGGCCGGTTTGGAAACACCATATATTTT,CSADPGRFGNTIYF
NA,TRBV5-1,TRBJ1-1,NA,TGCGCCAGCAGCTGGTGGGACCTGGACACTGAAGCTTTCTTT,CASSWWDLDTEAFF
NA,TRBV19,TRBJ2-5,NA,TGTGCCAGTAGCCCAAGCCGGTGGAGGGGTCAAGAGACCCAGTACTTC,CASSPSRWRGQETQYF
many,TRBV5-1,TRBJ2-7,TRBD2,TGCGCCAGCAGCCCCCCCGGTAGCGGGAGTTACGAGCAGTACTTC,CASSPPGSGSYEQYF
once,TRBV5-1,TRBJ1-2,NA,TGCGCCAGCAGTCACGGGGAGGCCTCTGGAAACACCTTC,CASSHGEASGNTF
many,TRBV5-1,TRBJ2-1,TRBD1,TGCGCCAGCAGCCCCGGGACAGGGCTAGCGGCCAACAATGAGCAGTTCTTC,CASSPGTGLAANNEQFF
NA,TRBV7-2,TRBJ1-2,TRBD1,TGTGCCAGCAGCTCCCAGGGACAGGGCTATGGCTACACCTTC,CASSSQGQGYGYTF
many,TRBV15,TRBJ2-1,NA,TGTGCCACCAGCAGAGATAGGGGGAGCTCCTACAATGAGCAGTTCTTC,CATSRDRGSSYNEQFF